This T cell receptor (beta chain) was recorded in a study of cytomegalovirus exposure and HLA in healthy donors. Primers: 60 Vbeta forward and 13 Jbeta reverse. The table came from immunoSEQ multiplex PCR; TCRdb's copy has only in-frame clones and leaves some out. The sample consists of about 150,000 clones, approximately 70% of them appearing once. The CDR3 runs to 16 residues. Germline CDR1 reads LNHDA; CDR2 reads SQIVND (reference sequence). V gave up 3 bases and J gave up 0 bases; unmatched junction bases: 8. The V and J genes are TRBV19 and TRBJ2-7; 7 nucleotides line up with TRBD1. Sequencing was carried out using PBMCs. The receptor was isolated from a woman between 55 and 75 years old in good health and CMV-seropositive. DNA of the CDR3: TGTGCCAGTAGTATTTCCGCCGGGACAGTCTCCTACGAGCAGTACTTC. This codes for CASSISAGTVSYEQYF.